The rows below give T cell receptor beta chains drawn from one sample of a study of low-dose radiotherapy and immunotherapy resistance in tumors. TCRdb analysed the reads with MiXCR anew, one entry per CDR3 protein. The sample yields approximately 90,000 distinct CDR3 sequences, roughly a tenth seen once. This specimen was PBMCs, taken before treatment. The receptors stem from a male donor with prostate cancer. CDR3s include the opening cysteine and the closing phenylalanine or tryptophan. The order of the fields is clone size, D gene, V gene, J gene, CDR3 DNA, CDR3 protein. A D gene is named only where the DNA matches it firmly. Clone size is shown for a subset of rows, as once, few, many or a class of expanded clone.

clone_size: many
d_call: TRBD2
v_call: TRBV6-2/TRBV6-3
j_call: TRBJ2-1
cdr3_nt: TGTGCCAGCAGTTACTCGATCTTCTGGGCGGGAGAGGGTTCGAATGAGCAGTTCTTC
cdr3_aa: CASSYSIFWAGEGSNEQFF

clone_size: many
d_call: -
v_call: TRBV27
j_call: TRBJ2-1
cdr3_nt: TGTGCCAGCAGTTTAGGCAGGGTAACTAGTTGGGTCCCTGAGCAGTTCTTC
cdr3_aa: CASSLGRVTSWVPEQFF

clone_size: many
d_call: -
v_call: TRBV7-9
j_call: TRBJ1-2
cdr3_nt: TGTGCCAGCAGCTTAACCCCAAATGGCTACACCTTC
cdr3_aa: CASSLTPNGYTF

clone_size: many
d_call: -
v_call: TRBV7-6
j_call: TRBJ1-2
cdr3_nt: TGTGCCAGCAGCTTAGCTCCCGGGGGCCGGGATGGCTACACCTTC
cdr3_aa: CASSLAPGGRDGYTF

clone_size: many
d_call: TRBD1
v_call: TRBV5-4
j_call: TRBJ2-3
cdr3_nt: TGTGCCAGCAGCTCGGGACAGGGCTCCGCAGATACGCAGTATTTT
cdr3_aa: CASSSGQGSADTQYF

clone_size: many
d_call: -
v_call: TRBV15
j_call: TRBJ2-7
cdr3_nt: TGTGCCACCAGCAGCGGGACACAGAACTACGAGCAGTACTTC
cdr3_aa: CATSSGTQNYEQYF

clone_size: many
d_call: -
v_call: TRBV6-2/TRBV6-3
j_call: TRBJ1-6
cdr3_nt: TGTGCCAGCAGTATGCTTGAGTCGGGTAATTCACCCCTCCACTTT
cdr3_aa: CASSMLESGNSPLHF

clone_size: many
d_call: -
v_call: TRBV6-2/TRBV6-3
j_call: TRBJ1-5
cdr3_nt: TGTGCCAGCAGTCTATGGGATCGCAATCAGCCCCAGCATTTT
cdr3_aa: CASSLWDRNQPQHF

clone_size: many
d_call: -
v_call: TRBV30
j_call: TRBJ2-3
cdr3_nt: TGTGCCTGGAGTGTTCTGATAGGCACAGATACGCAGTATTTT
cdr3_aa: CAWSVLIGTDTQYF

clone_size: many
d_call: TRBD2
v_call: TRBV10-3
j_call: TRBJ2-3
cdr3_nt: TGTGCCATCAGTCGGACTAGCGGGAGTGGGGGCACAGATACGCAGTATTTT
cdr3_aa: CAISRTSGSGGTDTQYF

clone_size: many
d_call: -
v_call: TRBV2
j_call: TRBJ2-2
cdr3_nt: TGTGCCAGCAGTGAGTTTACCCGGACCGGGGAGCTGTTTTTT
cdr3_aa: CASSEFTRTGELFF

clone_size: -
d_call: -
v_call: TRBV18
j_call: TRBJ2-7
cdr3_nt: TGTGCCAGCTCACCACCCGGTGGGGGGACATACGAGCAGTACTTC
cdr3_aa: CASSPPGGGTYEQYF

clone_size: -
d_call: -
v_call: TRBV30
j_call: TRBJ2-1
cdr3_nt: TGTGCCTATGCGGGGAGGTTGGTACTAAACGAGCAGTTCTTC
cdr3_aa: CAYAGRLVLNEQFF

clone_size: many
d_call: -
v_call: TRBV23-1
j_call: TRBJ1-2
cdr3_nt: TGCGCCAGCAGTGAAACGGAGCAGCACTATGGCTACACCTTC
cdr3_aa: CASSETEQHYGYTF

clone_size: many
d_call: -
v_call: TRBV20-1
j_call: TRBJ1-2
cdr3_nt: TGCAGTGCCCAGGGAGTCGGTGGCTACACCTTC
cdr3_aa: CSAQGVGGYTF

clone_size: many
d_call: -
v_call: TRBV19
j_call: TRBJ2-3
cdr3_nt: TGTGCCAGTAGTGGCCAGGGGATTAGAACAGATACGCAGTATTTT
cdr3_aa: CASSGQGIRTDTQYF

clone_size: many
d_call: -
v_call: TRBV9
j_call: TRBJ2-1
cdr3_nt: TGTGCCAGCAGCGCTTCGGGGGGCCCCTCGGAGGAGCAGTTCTTC
cdr3_aa: CASSASGGPSEEQFF

clone_size: few
d_call: TRBD1
v_call: TRBV20-1
j_call: TRBJ1-1
cdr3_nt: TGCAGTGCGATAGACAGGGTCCCTGAAGCTTTCTTT
cdr3_aa: CSAIDRVPEAFF

clone_size: -
d_call: -
v_call: TRBV20-1
j_call: TRBJ1-6
cdr3_nt: TGCAGTGCTAGGAGTGGTTCGGAGATGGATAATTCACCCCTCCACTTT
cdr3_aa: CSARSGSEMDNSPLHF

clone_size: many
d_call: -
v_call: TRBV5-1
j_call: TRBJ2-7
cdr3_nt: TGCGCCAGCAGCTTGGGGTATAACTACGAGCAGTACTTC
cdr3_aa: CASSLGYNYEQYF

clone_size: many
d_call: -
v_call: TRBV29-1
j_call: TRBJ1-5
cdr3_nt: TGCAGCGTTGTCCCCGGGTATGATCAGCCCCAGCATTTT
cdr3_aa: CSVVPGYDQPQHF

clone_size: many
d_call: -
v_call: TRBV28
j_call: TRBJ2-3
cdr3_nt: TGTGCCAGCAGTTTATTCAGGGAATCGAGTACGCAGTATTTT
cdr3_aa: CASSLFRESSTQYF

clone_size: many
d_call: -
v_call: TRBV4-1
j_call: TRBJ1-1
cdr3_nt: TGCGCCAGCAGCCAAGATTTGGCCCCCGACACTGAAGCTTTCTTT
cdr3_aa: CASSQDLAPDTEAFF

clone_size: many
d_call: TRBD1
v_call: TRBV7-2
j_call: TRBJ2-3
cdr3_nt: TGTGCCAGCAGTAACAGGGGGCGTACCACAGATACGCAGTATTTT
cdr3_aa: CASSNRGRTTDTQYF

clone_size: many
d_call: TRBD1
v_call: TRBV10-3
j_call: TRBJ2-7
cdr3_nt: TGTGCCATCGGGACAGGCGCCTACGAGCAGTACTTC
cdr3_aa: CAIGTGAYEQYF

clone_size: many
d_call: -
v_call: TRBV7-9
j_call: TRBJ1-4
cdr3_nt: TGTGCCAGCAGCTTAGTTGGGAAGACGGCTAATGAAAAACTGTTTTTT
cdr3_aa: CASSLVGKTANEKLFF

clone_size: many
d_call: TRBD1
v_call: TRBV5-1
j_call: TRBJ1-4
cdr3_nt: TGCGCCAGCAGCTCCGGGACAGATGAAAAACTGTTTTTT
cdr3_aa: CASSSGTDEKLFF

clone_size: few
d_call: -
v_call: TRBV3-1
j_call: TRBJ2-6
cdr3_nt: TGTGCCAGCAGCCAAATTTCCGGGACGCCAGCCAACGTCCTGACTTTC
cdr3_aa: CASSQISGTPANVLTF

clone_size: many
d_call: -
v_call: TRBV4-2
j_call: TRBJ2-7
cdr3_nt: TGTGCCAGCAGCCAACGAGACAGAGGCGGGTCGAGCTCCTACGAGCAGTACTTC
cdr3_aa: CASSQRDRGGSSSYEQYF

clone_size: many
d_call: -
v_call: TRBV30
j_call: TRBJ1-5
cdr3_nt: TGTGCCTGGAGAATGAAGGGGGGCAATCAGCCCCAGCATTTT
cdr3_aa: CAWRMKGGNQPQHF

clone_size: many
d_call: TRBD2
v_call: TRBV28
j_call: TRBJ2-3
cdr3_nt: TGTGCCAGCAGAGGCGGGGGAGAAAACACAGATACGCAGTATTTT
cdr3_aa: CASRGGGENTDTQYF

clone_size: many
d_call: TRBD2
v_call: TRBV7-2
j_call: TRBJ2-2
cdr3_nt: TGTGCCAGCAGGGGACTAGCGGGAAGGATCGGGGAGCTGTTTTTT
cdr3_aa: CASRGLAGRIGELFF

clone_size: many
d_call: -
v_call: TRBV6-2/TRBV6-3
j_call: TRBJ1-3
cdr3_nt: TGTGCCAGCAGTTTCGAGGAATCTGGAAACACCATATATTTT
cdr3_aa: CASSFEESGNTIYF

clone_size: few
d_call: TRBD1
v_call: TRBV5-5
j_call: TRBJ2-7
cdr3_nt: TGTGCCAGCAGTCGCACCGGGACAGACTCCTACGAGCAGTACTTC
cdr3_aa: CASSRTGTDSYEQYF

clone_size: few
d_call: TRBD1
v_call: TRBV4-3
j_call: TRBJ1-5
cdr3_nt: TGCGCCAGCAGCCTCTCCGCAGGGGGCCGTCAGCCCCAGCATTTT
cdr3_aa: CASSLSAGGRQPQHF

clone_size: many
d_call: TRBD1
v_call: TRBV28
j_call: TRBJ2-3
cdr3_nt: TGTGCCAGCAGCCCACAGGGGTTGGGCACAGATACGCAGTATTTT
cdr3_aa: CASSPQGLGTDTQYF

clone_size: many
d_call: -
v_call: TRBV29-1
j_call: TRBJ1-4
cdr3_nt: TGCAGCGTTGCGGGTTACTCTGCAACTAATGAAAAACTGTTTTTT
cdr3_aa: CSVAGYSATNEKLFF

clone_size: many
d_call: TRBD1
v_call: TRBV30
j_call: TRBJ2-1
cdr3_nt: TGTGCCTGGGGGGGACAGCAGTACAATGAGCAGTTCTTC
cdr3_aa: CAWGGQQYNEQFF

clone_size: many
d_call: -
v_call: TRBV20-1
j_call: TRBJ2-3
cdr3_nt: TGCAGTGCTGCCTTGTGGGCCGTGATTAGCACAGATACGCAGTATTTT
cdr3_aa: CSAALWAVISTDTQYF

clone_size: many
d_call: -
v_call: TRBV6-5
j_call: TRBJ2-7
cdr3_nt: TGTGCCAGCAGTTACTCGACTAGACCTGGGGGAGAGCAGTACTTC
cdr3_aa: CASSYSTRPGGEQYF

clone_size: many
d_call: TRBD2
v_call: TRBV20-1
j_call: TRBJ2-1
cdr3_nt: TGCAGTGCTAGAGGGTGGACTAGCGGGTCCTCCTACAATGAGCAGTTCTTC
cdr3_aa: CSARGWTSGSSYNEQFF

clone_size: many
d_call: TRBD1
v_call: TRBV28
j_call: TRBJ1-5
cdr3_nt: TGTGCCAGCAGAGTAGGGACAGCCAATCAGCCCCAGCATTTT
cdr3_aa: CASRVGTANQPQHF

clone_size: many
d_call: -
v_call: TRBV5-5
j_call: TRBJ2-6
cdr3_nt: TGTGCCAGCAGCTTGTTAACCTCTGGGGCCAACGTCCTGACTTTC
cdr3_aa: CASSLLTSGANVLTF

clone_size: many
d_call: TRBD1
v_call: TRBV10-3
j_call: TRBJ2-3
cdr3_nt: TGTGCCATCAGGCCGGGACAGGGCACAGATACGCAGTATTTT
cdr3_aa: CAIRPGQGTDTQYF

clone_size: many
d_call: TRBD2
v_call: TRBV4-2
j_call: TRBJ2-1
cdr3_nt: TGTGCCAGCAGCCCAACTTTTGGGACTAGAGATGAAAATGAGCAGTTCTTC
cdr3_aa: CASSPTFGTRDENEQFF

clone_size: many
d_call: -
v_call: TRBV5-8
j_call: TRBJ1-2
cdr3_nt: TGTGCCAGCAGCTTGTCAGGGTATGGCTACACCTTC
cdr3_aa: CASSLSGYGYTF

clone_size: many
d_call: TRBD1
v_call: TRBV11-3
j_call: TRBJ2-5
cdr3_nt: TGTGCCAGCAGCAACGGACAGGGGGGACAAGAGACCCAGTACTTC
cdr3_aa: CASSNGQGGQETQYF

clone_size: many
d_call: TRBD2
v_call: TRBV7-3
j_call: TRBJ2-1
cdr3_nt: TGTGCCAGCAGCACAGTAGCGGGGGTGGGGCAGTTCTTC
cdr3_aa: CASSTVAGVGQFF

clone_size: -
d_call: TRBD1
v_call: TRBV5-1
j_call: TRBJ2-7
cdr3_nt: TGCGCCAGCAGCCGGGGACAGGGGGCCTCCGAGCAGTACTTC
cdr3_aa: CASSRGQGASEQYF

clone_size: -
d_call: TRBD2
v_call: TRBV7-2
j_call: TRBJ2-1
cdr3_nt: TGTGCCAGCAGCCCAGGACTAGCGGGAGTCATAAGGGCGATCTTC
cdr3_aa: CASSPGLAGVIRAIF

clone_size: many
d_call: TRBD2
v_call: TRBV7-9
j_call: TRBJ2-3
cdr3_nt: TGTGCCAGCAGCTCACCAAGGCTAGCGGGAGCAGATACGCAGTATTTT
cdr3_aa: CASSSPRLAGADTQYF

clone_size: -
d_call: -
v_call: TRBV27
j_call: TRBJ2-5
cdr3_nt: TGTGCCAGCAGTTTGGTAGCTTTGGAGACCCAGTACTTC
cdr3_aa: CASSLVALETQYF

clone_size: -
d_call: -
v_call: TRBV20-1
j_call: TRBJ2-5
cdr3_nt: TGCAGTGCTAGGAGAGGGGATGGCGGGACCCAGTACTTC
cdr3_aa: CSARRGDGGTQYF

clone_size: many
d_call: -
v_call: TRBV9
j_call: TRBJ2-5
cdr3_nt: TGTGCCAGCAGCGTAGCTACGGATCAAGAGACCCAGTACTTC
cdr3_aa: CASSVATDQETQYF

clone_size: many
d_call: -
v_call: TRBV29-1
j_call: TRBJ2-1
cdr3_nt: TGCAGCCTCCTACCTGCATCCTACAATGAGCAGTTCTTC
cdr3_aa: CSLLPASYNEQFF

clone_size: many
d_call: TRBD2
v_call: TRBV5-1
j_call: TRBJ2-1
cdr3_nt: TGCGCCAGCAGCGGCCTAGCGGGAGGGCAGGATGAGCAGTTCTTC
cdr3_aa: CASSGLAGGQDEQFF